The 6 T cell receptor beta chains given below trace back to one sample, sequenced in a study of T cell responses to AZD1222 COVID-19 vaccine. Only in-frame clones appear in the TCRdb table, and some are missing; sequencing was by immunoSEQ multiplex PCR. The sample holds about 80,000 clones; 87% are singletons and the top ten take 24%. The sample consisted of peripheral blood, taken on day 0 of AZD1222 vaccination. The source of these receptors is an adult in good health.

V and J are TRBV18 and TRBJ1-3; 7 bases line up with TRBD1. The CDR3 length is 15 residues. Per germline, CDR1 KGHSH and CDR2 LQKENI. V shed 4 bases, J shed 4 bases, and the junction held 7 bases outside the gene matches. CDR3 bases: TGTGCCAGCTCACGCGACCGGGACAGCGGAAACACCATATATTTT. Its protein product is CASSRDRDSGNTIYF.

The CDR3 region has the DNA TGTGCCAGCAGCCTACAGGGTCTAAATGAAAAACTGTTTTTT. It encodes CASSLQGLNEKLFF. The rearrangement uses TRBV7-9 and TRBJ1-4, with D possibly TRBD1 on 6 matching bases. The germline V gene has CDR1 SEHNR and CDR2 FQNEAQ (reference sequence). The V end lost 5 bases, the J end lost 5 bases, and 12 bases lay between the germline ends. This CDR3 is 14 amino acids long.

This chain's CDR3 is CASSPWGGAGNSPLHF. The CDR3 DNA sequence: TGTGCCAGCAGTCCGTGGGGGGGCGCGGGTAATTCACCCCTCCACTTT. The chain is built from TRBV27 and TRBJ1-6; D may be TRBD1 (6 bases). Trimming removed 5 bases from V and 6 bases from J, with 17 bases in between. Germline V gene lookup returns CDR1 MNHEY and CDR2 SMNVEV (reference sequence). The CDR3 sequence is 16 residues long.

The rearrangement joins TRBV3-1 (or the pseudogene TRBV3-2) to TRBJ2-3; D is uncertain. CDR3 length equals 15 residues. Germline V gene data show CDR1 as LGHDT and CDR2 as YNNKEL (reference sequence). Trimming pared 3 bases from V and 2 bases from J, leaving 12 bases between. The CDR3: CASSHGRAPTDTQYF. For the CDR3, the DNA is TGTGCCAGCAGCCACGGACGGGCCCCCACAGATACGCAGTATTTT.

The V and J genes are TRBV24-1 and TRBJ1-2; TRBD1 is a possible D gene (6 bases). CDR1 and CDR2 from the germline V gene are KGHDR and SFDVKD. The length of the CDR3 is 18 residues. V lost 3 bases and J lost 4, with 23 bases in between. In DNA form, the CDR3 reads TGTGCCACCAGTGATACAGGGACTCGATCGGATGTTATCTATGGCTACACCTTC. Its translation: CATSDTGTRSDVIYGYTF.

The CDR3 nucleotides read TGTGCCAGTAGTAGAACAGGTCCCCTCTCCACTGAAGCTTTCTTT. Protein sequence: CASSRTGPLSTEAFF. The chain carries TRBV19 and TRBJ1-1; TRBD1 might be the D (5 bases). Deletions cut 4 bases from V and 4 bases from J, with 16 bases between. The germline gives CDR1 LNHDA, CDR2 SQIVND (reference sequence). CDR3 length: 15 amino acids. The variable domain in full, completed from reference TRBV19 and TRBJ1-1, reads DGGITQSPKYLFRKEGQNVTLSCEQNLNHDAMYWYRQDPGQGLRLIYYSQIVNDFQKGDIAEGYSVSREKKESFPLTVTSAQKNPTAFYLCASSRTGPLSTEAFFGQGTRLTVV.